This T cell receptor (beta chain) was sequenced in a study of blood T cell repertoires in COVID-19. Study details: There were acute and convalescent COVID-19 samples, and they came from the United States, Italy and Spain. PBMCs, B-cell-depleted T cells, or T cells were the source of the cDNA or gDNA that made up the material.

In the study's own analysis: Estimation of nucleated cell counts relied on the amplification of reference gene primers. Sequencing used immunoSEQ multiplex PCR; TCRdb keeps in-frame clones, though not all of them. The D gene and trimming were derived from the DNA, and the V and J assignments and clone size from that table. This sample carries about 150,000 clones, roughly 80% of them seen once, and the ten largest clones take over 7%. This TCR was recovered from a man aged 45-65 years with active or convalescent COVID-19. Sample: peripheral blood.

The CDR3 coding sequence is TGTGCCAGCTCACCCCTGGCCCCCCCCTACGAGCAGTACTTC. Its translation is CASSPLAPPYEQYF. The rearrangement joins TRBV18 to TRBJ2-7, with D unclear. The germline gives CDR1 KGHSH, CDR2 LQKENI. Trimming cost V 3 bases and J 2 bases, with 11 bases left between them. This CDR3 is 14 amino acids long.